One and the same sample provided the 9 T cell receptor beta chains below, sequenced in a study of T cells after yellow fever vaccination. TCRdb called the 5' RACE reads again in MiXCR, with one record for every CDR3 protein. Of 55,000 to 70,000 distinct CDR3 sequences in the sample, 6.5% were seen once. The sequencing used CD8+ T cells sorted from PBMCs, collected more than 40 days after the first yellow fever vaccination. These receptors were taken from a man between 18 and 29 years old who received the YFV17D yellow fever vaccine.

This clonotype came up many times. The rearrangement links TRBV7-9 to TRBJ2-7; D is perhaps TRBD1 (5 bases). V gave up 6 bases and J gave up 6 bases, with 12 bases separating them. The CDR3 spans 12 residues. Germline V lookup: CDR1 SEHNR, CDR2 FQNEAQ (reference sequence). CDR3 sequence: CASSLQGGEQYV. As DNA, the CDR3 is TGTGCCAGCAGTCTCCAGGGTGGCGAGCAGTACGTC.

About this clonotype itself: Possible read error: a much larger clone is one base away. The CDR3 here is CASTTRDSAYEQYF. CDR3 in DNA: TGTGCCAGCACTACCCGGGACTCCGCCTACGAGCAGTACTTC. V is TRBV19 and J is TRBJ2-7; perhaps TRBD2 as D (6 bases). Germline CDR1 and CDR2: LNHDA and SQIVND (reference sequence). V was cut by 9 bases and J by 2 bases, with 17 bases left in between. The CDR3 spans 14 residues.

This clonotype was observed a single time. The J gene is TRBJ2-7, the V gene TRBV29-1; the D is unclear. The CDR3 is 13 amino acids. Looked up from germline, CDR1 is SQVTM and CDR2 is ANQGSEA. The ends were cut back, 7 bases at V and 4 bases at J, with 17 bases in the middle. The CDR3 sequence: CSAPGKERYEQYV. CDR3 nucleotide sequence: TGCAGCGCCCCAGGTAAGGAGAGGTACGAGCAGTACGTC.

The chain links TRBV29-1 to TRBJ1-6; tentative D call: TRBD1 (6 bases). Germline V gene data show CDR1 as SQVTM and CDR2 as ANQGSEA. This CDR3 has 12 amino acids. This chain's CDR3 is CSGWQGNSPLHF. The CDR3, as DNA: TGCTCGGGGTGGCAGGGGAATTCACCCCTCCACTTT. Full variable domain (outside the CDR3, taken from reference TRBV29-1 and TRBJ1-6): SAVISQKPSRDICQRGTSLTIQCQVDSQVTMMFWYRQQPGQSLTLIATANQGSEATYESGFVIDKFPISRPNLTFSTLTVSNMSPEDSSIYLCSGWQGNSPLHFGNGTRLTVT.

Ten or more counts support this clonotype. J is TRBJ1-1 and V is TRBV5-1; D is unresolved. Trimming took 5 bases from V and 3 from J, leaving 8 bases between them. Germline V gives CDR1 SGHRS, CDR2 YFSETQ. The CDR3 spans 12 residues. The CDR3, as DNA: TGCGCCAGCAGAGGCGGTGACACTGAAGCTTTCTTT. This sequence encodes CASRGGDTEAFF.

This clonotype was recorded many times. V and J are TRBV6-1 and TRBJ2-7, with D possibly being TRBD1 (5 bases). The germline gives CDR1 MNHNS, CDR2 SASEGT. The ends were cut back, 6 bases at V and 5 bases at J, with 11 bases in the middle. The CDR3 has 12 amino acids. CDR3 nucleotides: TGTGCCAGCAGCGCCAACAGGAACGAGCAGTACTTC. As protein: CASSANRNEQYF.

This clonotype has ten or more counts. The chain joins TRBV2 to TRBJ2-5, with TRBD2 as a possible D gene (6 bases). This CDR3 has 14 amino acids. Germline-derived CDR1 and CDR2 are SNHLY and FYNNEI. V was pared by 7 bases and J by 4 bases, with 16 bases between. DNA for the CDR3: TGTGCCAGCACGCGGGGAGGACTGGGAGAGACCCAGTACTTC. The encoded protein is CASTRGGLGETQYF. Full variable domain (remainder filled in from reference TRBV2 and TRBJ2-5): EPEVTQTPSHQVTQMGQEVILRCVPISNHLYFYWYRQILGQKVEFLVSFYNNEISEKSEIFDDQFSVERPDGSNFTLKIRSTKLEDSAMYFCASTRGGLGETQYFGPGTRLLVL.

Many counts were recorded for this clonotype. This sequence joins TRBV7-9 and TRBJ2-5; D is uncertain. Trimming shortened V by 4 bases and J by 4 bases, and 7 bases separated the two germline ends. This CDR3 is built from 12 residues. Germline CDR1 is SEHNR and CDR2 is FQNEAQ (reference sequence). The CDR3 DNA follows: TGTGCCAGCAGCTCCCTCGGAGAGACCCAGTACTTC. Amino acids: CASSSLGETQYF.

The V call is TRBV19, the J call TRBJ2-2, with TRBD1 as a possible D gene (6 bases). V lost 2 bases and J 1 base, leaving 11 bases between the germline ends. Germline values: CDR1 LNHDA, CDR2 SQIVND (reference sequence). The CDR3 is made up of 16 amino acids. The CDR3, as DNA: TGTGCCAGTAGTATATCTTCGACAGGGAACACCGGGGAGCTGTTTTTT. The encoded protein is CASSISSTGNTGELFF.